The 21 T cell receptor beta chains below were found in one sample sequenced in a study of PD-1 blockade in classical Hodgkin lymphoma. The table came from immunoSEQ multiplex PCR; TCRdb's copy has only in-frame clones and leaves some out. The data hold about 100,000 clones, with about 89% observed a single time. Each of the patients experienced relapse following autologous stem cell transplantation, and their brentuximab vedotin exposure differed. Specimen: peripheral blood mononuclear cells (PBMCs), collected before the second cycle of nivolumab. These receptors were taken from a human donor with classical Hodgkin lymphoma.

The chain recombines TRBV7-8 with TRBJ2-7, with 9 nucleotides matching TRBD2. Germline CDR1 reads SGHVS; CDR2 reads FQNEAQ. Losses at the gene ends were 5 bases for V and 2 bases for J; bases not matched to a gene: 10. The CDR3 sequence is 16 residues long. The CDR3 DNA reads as TGTGCCAGCAGCGTAGGCGGTGCGGGGGGGGCCTACGAGCAGTACTTC. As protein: CASSVGGAGGAYEQYF.

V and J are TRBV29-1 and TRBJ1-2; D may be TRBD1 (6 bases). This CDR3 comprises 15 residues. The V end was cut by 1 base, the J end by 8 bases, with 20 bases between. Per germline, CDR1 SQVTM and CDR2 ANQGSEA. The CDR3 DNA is TGCAGCGTTGAAGCGTCTTTGGGGGGCGCGGGGGGCTACACCTTC. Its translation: CSVEASLGGAGGYTF.

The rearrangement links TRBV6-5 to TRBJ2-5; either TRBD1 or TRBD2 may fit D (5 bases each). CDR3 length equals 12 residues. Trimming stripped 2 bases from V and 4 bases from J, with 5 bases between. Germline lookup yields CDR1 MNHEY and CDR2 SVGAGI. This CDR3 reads CASSYGGETQYF. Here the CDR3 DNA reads TGTGCCAGCAGTTACGGGGGAGAGACCCAGTACTTC.

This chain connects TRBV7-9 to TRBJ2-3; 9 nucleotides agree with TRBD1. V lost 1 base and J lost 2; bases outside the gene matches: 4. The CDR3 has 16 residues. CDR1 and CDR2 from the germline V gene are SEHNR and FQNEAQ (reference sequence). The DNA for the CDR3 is TGTGCCAGCAGCTTAGGGACAGGGGCAGCCACAGATACGCAGTATTTT. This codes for CASSLGTGAATDTQYF. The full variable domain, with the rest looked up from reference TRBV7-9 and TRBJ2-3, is DTGVSQNPRHKITKRGQNVTFRCDPISEHNRLYWYRQTLGQGPEFLTYFQNEAQLEKSRLLSDRFSAERPKGSFSTLEIQRTEQGDSAMYLCASSLGTGAATDTQYFGPGTRLTVL.

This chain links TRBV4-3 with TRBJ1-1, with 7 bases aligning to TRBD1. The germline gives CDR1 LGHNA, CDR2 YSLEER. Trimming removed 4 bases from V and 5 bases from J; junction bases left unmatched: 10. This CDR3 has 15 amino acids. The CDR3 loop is CASSPSGDRRTEAFF. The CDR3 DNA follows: TGCGCCAGCAGCCCCTCAGGGGACAGAAGAACTGAAGCTTTCTTT.

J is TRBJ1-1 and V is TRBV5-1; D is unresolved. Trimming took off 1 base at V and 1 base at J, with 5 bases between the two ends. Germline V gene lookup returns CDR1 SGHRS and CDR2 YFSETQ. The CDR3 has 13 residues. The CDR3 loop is CASSLSPNTEAFF. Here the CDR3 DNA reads TGCGCCAGCAGCTTGTCTCCGAACACTGAAGCTTTCTTT.

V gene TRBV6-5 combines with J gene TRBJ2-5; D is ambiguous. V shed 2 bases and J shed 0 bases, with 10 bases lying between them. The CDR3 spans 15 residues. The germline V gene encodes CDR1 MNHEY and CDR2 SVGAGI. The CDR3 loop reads CASSYGVKNQETQYF. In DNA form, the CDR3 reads TGTGCCAGCAGTTACGGGGTAAAAAACCAAGAGACCCAGTACTTC.

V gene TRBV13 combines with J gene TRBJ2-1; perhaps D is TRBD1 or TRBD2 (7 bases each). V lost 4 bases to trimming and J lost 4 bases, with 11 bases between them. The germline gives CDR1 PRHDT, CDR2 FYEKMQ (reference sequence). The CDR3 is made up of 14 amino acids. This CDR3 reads CASSSRGGYNEQFF. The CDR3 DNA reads TGTGCCAGCAGCTCCAGGGGGGGGTACAATGAGCAGTTCTTC.

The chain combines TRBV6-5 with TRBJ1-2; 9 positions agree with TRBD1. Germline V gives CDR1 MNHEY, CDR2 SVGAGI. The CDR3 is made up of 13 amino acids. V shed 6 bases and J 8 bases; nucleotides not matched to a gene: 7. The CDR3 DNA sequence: TGTGCCAGCAGGGACAGGGGATCGGGGGGCTACACCTTC. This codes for CASRDRGSGGYTF.

CDR3 sequence: CASSQSFQIQETQYF. CDR3 nucleotide sequence: TGCGCCAGCAGCCAAAGTTTTCAAATCCAAGAGACCCAGTACTTC. V is TRBV4-1 and J is TRBJ2-5; D call uncertain. V lost 2 bases to trimming and J lost 1 base, with 11 bases between them. The CDR3 extends over 15 amino acids. CDR1 and CDR2 from the germline V gene are MGHRA and YSYEKL.

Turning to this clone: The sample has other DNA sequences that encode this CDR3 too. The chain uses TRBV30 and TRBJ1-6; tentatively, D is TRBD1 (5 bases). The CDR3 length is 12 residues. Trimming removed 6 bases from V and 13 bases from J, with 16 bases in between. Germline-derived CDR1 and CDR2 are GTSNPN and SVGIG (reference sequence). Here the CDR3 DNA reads TGTGCCTGTGCCCCGGGACCTCTCCCCCTCCACTTT. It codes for CACAPGPLPLHF.

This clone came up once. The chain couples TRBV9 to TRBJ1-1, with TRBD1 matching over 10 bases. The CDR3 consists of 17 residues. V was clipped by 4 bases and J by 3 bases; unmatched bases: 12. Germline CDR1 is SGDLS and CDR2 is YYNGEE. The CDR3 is CASSPRGGTGEYTEAFF. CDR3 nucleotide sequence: TGTGCCAGCAGCCCCAGGGGGGGGACAGGGGAGTACACTGAAGCTTTCTTT. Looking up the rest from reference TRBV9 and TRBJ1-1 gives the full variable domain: DSGVTQTPKHLITATGQRVTLRCSPRSGDLSVYWYQQSLDQGLQFLIQYYNGEERAKGNILERFSAQQFPDLHSELNLSSLELGDSALYFCASSPRGGTGEYTEAFFGQGTRLTVV.

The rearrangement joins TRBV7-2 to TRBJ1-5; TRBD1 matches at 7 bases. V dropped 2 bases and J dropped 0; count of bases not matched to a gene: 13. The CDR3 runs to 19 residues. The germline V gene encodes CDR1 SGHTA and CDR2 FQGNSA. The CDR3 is CASSLRTGTLQYSNQPQHF. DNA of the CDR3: TGTGCCAGCAGCTTACGGACAGGAACCTTACAATATAGCAATCAGCCCCAGCATTTT.

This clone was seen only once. The chain's CDR3 is CASSAEAKGNTGELFF. CDR3 sequence (DNA): TGTGCCAGCAGCGCAGAAGCCAAGGGGAACACCGGGGAGCTGTTTTTT. V is TRBV9 and J is TRBJ2-2, with D unclear. The CDR3 runs to 16 residues. The V gene lost 3 bases and the J gene lost 1 base, with 13 bases spanning the gap. Per the germline V gene, CDR1 is SGDLS and CDR2 is YYNGEE.

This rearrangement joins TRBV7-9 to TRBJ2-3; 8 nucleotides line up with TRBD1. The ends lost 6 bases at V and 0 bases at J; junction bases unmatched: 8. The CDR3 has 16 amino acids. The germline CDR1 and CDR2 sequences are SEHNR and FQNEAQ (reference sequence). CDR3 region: CASRGMTGASTDTQYF. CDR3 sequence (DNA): TGTGCCAGCAGGGGGATGACAGGGGCTAGCACAGATACGCAGTATTTT.

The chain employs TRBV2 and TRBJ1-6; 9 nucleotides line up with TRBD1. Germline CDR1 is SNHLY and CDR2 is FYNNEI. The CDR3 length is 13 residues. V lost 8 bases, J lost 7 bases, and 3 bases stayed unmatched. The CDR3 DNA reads TGTGCCAGCCAGGGACAGGGAAATTCACCCCTCCACTTT. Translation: CASQGQGNSPLHF.

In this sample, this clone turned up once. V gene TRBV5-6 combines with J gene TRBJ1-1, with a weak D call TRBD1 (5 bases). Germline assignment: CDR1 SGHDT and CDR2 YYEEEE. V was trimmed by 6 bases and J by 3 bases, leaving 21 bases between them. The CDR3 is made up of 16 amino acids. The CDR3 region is CASTRLGQGTHTEAFF. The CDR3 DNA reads TGTGCCAGCACCCGTCTGGGGCAGGGAACCCACACTGAAGCTTTCTTT. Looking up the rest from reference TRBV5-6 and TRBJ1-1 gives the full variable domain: DAGVTQSPTHLIKTRGQQVTLRCSPKSGHDTVSWYQQALGQGPQFIFQYYEEEERQRGNFPDRFSGHQFPNYSSELNVNALLLGDSALYLCASTRLGQGTHTEAFFGQGTRLTVV.

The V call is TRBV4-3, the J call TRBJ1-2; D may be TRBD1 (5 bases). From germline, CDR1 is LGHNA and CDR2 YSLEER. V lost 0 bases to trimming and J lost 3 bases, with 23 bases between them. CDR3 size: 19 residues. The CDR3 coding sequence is TGCGCCAGCAGCCAAGAGAAGACCTCCGGGACTTGGGGAGACTATGGCTACACCTTC. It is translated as CASSQEKTSGTWGDYGYTF.

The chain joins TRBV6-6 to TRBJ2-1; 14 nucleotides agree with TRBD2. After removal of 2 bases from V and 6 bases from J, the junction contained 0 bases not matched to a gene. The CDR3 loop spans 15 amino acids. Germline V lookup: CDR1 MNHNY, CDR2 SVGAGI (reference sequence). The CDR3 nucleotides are TGTGCCAGCAGTTACGGGACTAGCGGGGGCAATGAGCAGTTCTTC. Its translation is CASSYGTSGGNEQFF.

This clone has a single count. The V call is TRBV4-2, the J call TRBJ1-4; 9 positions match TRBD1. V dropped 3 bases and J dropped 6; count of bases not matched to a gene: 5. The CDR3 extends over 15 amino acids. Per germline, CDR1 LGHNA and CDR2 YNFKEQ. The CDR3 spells CASSHSTGGDEKLFF. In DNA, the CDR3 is TGTGCCAGCAGCCACTCGACAGGGGGAGATGAAAAACTGTTTTTT.

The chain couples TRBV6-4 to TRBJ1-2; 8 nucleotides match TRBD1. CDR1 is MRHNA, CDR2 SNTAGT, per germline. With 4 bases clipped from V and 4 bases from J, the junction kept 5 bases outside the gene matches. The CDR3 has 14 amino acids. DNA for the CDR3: TGTGCCAGCAGTGGATCCGGACAGGGCTATGGCTACACCTTC. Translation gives CASSGSGQGYGYTF.